This T cell receptor (beta chain) emerged from a study of cytomegalovirus exposure and HLA in healthy donors. As for the study in general: Earlier, 95 million to 140 million unique TCR beta sequences were recovered from around 180 million T cells by an analysis.

The CDR3 is made up of 19 amino acids. General study findings and limits: With later analysis, a missense DCLRE1C variant became linked to TCR beta V- and J-gene trimming. In most subjects, TCR beta sequences reportedly gave accurate predictions of HLA-A and HLA-B alleles.

As regards this clone: Its target is not known.

PCR was performed using 60 Vbeta and 13 Jbeta primers. The protocol was immunoSEQ multiplex PCR, while the TCRdb copy is restricted to in-frame clones and leaves out a portion. Of roughly 120,000 clones listed, about 77% are singletons. Sample: PBMCs. The TCR comes from a woman in her twenties or thirties in good health and CMV-seropositive. The chain couples TRBV21-1 to TRBJ2-7; TRBD1 is taken as the D call from the table, unchecked against the DNA. TRBV21-1 corresponds to a pseudogene. The CDR3 is CASSKERTGHHPSYYEQYF. The CDR3 region has the DNA TGTGCCAGCAGCAAGGAACGGACAGGGCATCATCCATCGTACTACGAGCAGTACTTC.